A single sample is the source of the 8 T cell receptor beta chains below, sequenced in a study of shared clonotypes between healthy human individuals. Clones were sequenced by immunoSEQ multiplex PCR, and TCRdb holds only the in-frame ones, with some missing. The sample lists around 1,100,000 clones; around three quarters were seen once. The material sequenced was memory CD4+ T cells from PBMCs. Subset in this sample: CD45RA-negative fraction. The receptors were sampled from a man younger than 35 in good health. Some clones in this sample may be carry-over from other donors' samples.

The V call is TRBV5-1, the J call TRBJ1-1; D ambiguous. Per the germline V gene, CDR1 is SGHRS and CDR2 is YFSETQ. The CDR3 loop spans 15 amino acids. V was trimmed by 3 bases and J by 4 bases, leaving 16 bases between them. For the CDR3, the DNA is TGCGCCAGCAGCTCGATAAACCCTGCGGGCACTGAAGCTTTCTTT. Translating it yields CASSSINPAGTEAFF.

This rearrangement joins TRBV6-5 to TRBJ1-2; D is ambiguous. CDR1 and CDR2 from the germline V gene are MNHEY and SVGAGI. V lost 0 bases, J lost 0 bases, and 11 bases lay in between. The CDR3 length is 16 residues. The CDR3 loop is CASSYSFREANYGYTF. In DNA form, the CDR3 reads TGTGCCAGCAGTTACTCGTTCCGGGAGGCTAACTATGGCTACACCTTC.

A few counts support this clone. This chain's CDR3 is CASSLAPDTQYF. The CDR3 nucleotides read TGTGCCAGCAGCTTAGCGCCAGATACGCAGTATTTT. The V gene is TRBV7-9, the J gene TRBJ2-3; D uncertain. The CDR3 is made up of 12 amino acids. Germline CDR1 and CDR2: SEHNR and FQNEAQ (reference sequence). Trimming took 0 bases from V and 4 from J, leaving 2 bases between them.

Turning to this clone: Distinct nucleotide sequences in the sample also encode this CDR3. The V gene is TRBV18, the J gene TRBJ2-5; D is unresolved. This CDR3 has 12 residues. Trimming shortened V by 2 bases and J by 2 bases, and 3 bases separated the two germline ends. Germline CDR1 reads KGHSH; CDR2 reads LQKENI. The CDR3: CASSPEQETQYF. CDR3 nucleotides: TGTGCCAGCTCACCAGAGCAAGAGACCCAGTACTTC.

This clone was counted only a few times. The DNA of the CDR3 is TGTGCCAGCAGCCAAGATCGGGGACAGGGGAAAACTGAAGCTTTCTTT. Protein sequence: CASSQDRGQGKTEAFF. The chain carries TRBV14 and TRBJ1-1; 10 bases line up with TRBD1. With V trimmed by 0 bases and J by 5 bases, 6 bases remained unmatched. This CDR3 has 16 residues. Germline V lookup: CDR1 SGHDN, CDR2 FVKESK. The full variable domain, its missing parts supplied by reference TRBV14 and TRBJ1-1, is EAGVTQFPSHSVIEKGQTVTLRCDPISGHDNLYWYRRVMGKEIKFLLHFVKESKQDESGMPNNRFLAERTGGTYSTLKVQPAELEDSGVYFCASSQDRGQGKTEAFFGQGTRLTVV.

This clone was seen more than once but under ten times. V is TRBV28 and J is TRBJ1-2; TRBD1 agrees at 7 bases. Germline CDR1 reads MDHEN; CDR2 reads SYDVKM. This CDR3 has 15 residues. V lost 7 bases and J lost 7; bases outside the gene matches: 15. This CDR3 is CASTGTEEVRGGYTF. Here the CDR3 DNA reads TGTGCCAGCACCGGGACAGAAGAAGTACGCGGTGGCTACACCTTC.

This clone has a single count. The chain is built from TRBV6-6 and TRBJ2-3; 8 bases line up with TRBD2. This CDR3 is 15 amino acids long. V was clipped by 2 bases and J by 3 bases; unmatched bases: 4. Germline lookup yields CDR1 MNHNY and CDR2 SVGAGI (reference sequence). CDR3 in amino acids: CASSYGTSNTDTQYF. Written as DNA, the CDR3 is TGTGCCAGCAGTTACGGGACTAGTAATACAGATACGCAGTATTTT.

The chain couples TRBV30 to TRBJ1-1; no definite D call. The CDR3 consists of 14 residues. Per the germline V gene, CDR1 is GTSNPN and CDR2 is SVGIG (reference sequence). V was pared by 4 bases and J by 2 bases, with 14 bases between. CDR3 coding DNA: TGTGCCTGGACAGAAACGCCCATAAACACTGAAGCTTTCTTT. The encoded protein is CAWTETPINTEAFF. Full variable domain (rest looked up from reference TRBV30 and TRBJ1-1): SQTIHQWPATLVQPVGSPLSLECTVEGTSNPNLYWYRQAAGRGLQLLFYSVGIGQISSEVPQNLSASRPQDRQFILSSKKLLLSDSGFYLCAWTETPINTEAFFGQGTRLTVV.